The source of this T cell receptor (beta chain) is a study of T-cell reconstitution after alpha-beta-depleted transplantation in children. This clonotype appeared many times. No antigen is known for it. Study-wide points: The study reportedly traced alpha-beta T cells about two months after transplant to several hundred expanded graft clones. Most T-cell counts and diversity one year after the transplant came from T cells that were newly produced.

Unique molecular identifiers tagged the TCRbeta library. TCRdb redid the calling of the PCR reads with MiXCR, one entry per CDR3 protein. The repertoire holds about 110,000 distinct CDR3 sequences, about 9.3% seen once, with less than 45% in the top ten. The material was PBMCs, obtained before TCRalphabeta/CD19-depleted stem cell transplant. This receptor was obtained from a boy between 2 and 15 years old with acute lymphoblastic leukemia, due to receive a stem cell transplant.

CDR3 sequence (DNA): TGTGCCAGCAGCCTAGGGGACAGCTCCTACGAGCAGTACTTC. Its protein product is CASSLGDSSYEQYF. The chain joins TRBV6-1 to TRBJ2-7; 7 positions match TRBD1. Per the germline V gene, CDR1 is MNHNS and CDR2 is SASEGT. Trimming took 6 bases from V and 0 from J; bases not matched to a gene: 5. This CDR3 is built from 14 residues.